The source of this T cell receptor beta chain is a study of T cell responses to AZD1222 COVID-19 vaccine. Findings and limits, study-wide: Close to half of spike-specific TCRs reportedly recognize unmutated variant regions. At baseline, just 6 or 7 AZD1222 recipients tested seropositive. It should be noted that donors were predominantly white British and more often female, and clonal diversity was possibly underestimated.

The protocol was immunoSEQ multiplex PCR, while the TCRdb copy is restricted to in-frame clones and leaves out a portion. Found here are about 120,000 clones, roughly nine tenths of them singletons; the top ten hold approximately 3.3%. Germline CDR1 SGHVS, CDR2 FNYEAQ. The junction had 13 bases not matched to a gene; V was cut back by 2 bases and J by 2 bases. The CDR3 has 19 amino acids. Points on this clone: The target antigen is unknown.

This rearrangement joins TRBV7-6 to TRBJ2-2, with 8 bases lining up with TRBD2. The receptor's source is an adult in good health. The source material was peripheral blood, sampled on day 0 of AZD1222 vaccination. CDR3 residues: CASSLTTAASGFNTGELFF. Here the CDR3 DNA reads TGTGCCAGCAGCTTAACCACTGCGGCTAGCGGGTTCAACACCGGGGAGCTGTTTTTT.